Below, 10 T cell receptor beta chains from the same sample are listed, as sequenced in a study of monozygotic twins with inflammatory bowel disease. TCRdb re-called the 5' RACE reads, yielding one record per CDR3 amino acid sequence without DNA. The sample has about 160,000 distinct CDR3 sequences. Sequenced: blood. These receptors originate from a human donor with ulcerative colitis or Crohn's disease, or a healthy co-twin of an affected twin (not recorded which).

This chain connects TRBV5-6 to TRBJ2-1; TCRdb reports TRBD1, a call that lacks DNA to check it against. Germline lookup yields CDR1 SGHDT and CDR2 YYEEEE. CDR3 size: 16 residues. The CDR3: CASSLGRPGSYNEQFF.

The J gene is TRBJ2-2, the V gene TRBV5-6. This CDR3 is 15 amino acids long. Per the germline V gene, CDR1 is SGHDT and CDR2 is YYEEEE. Here the CDR3 reads CASSLFGVNTGELFF.

The chain employs TRBV5-1 and TRBJ2-7; TCRdb's assignment of TRBD1 cannot be checked, as there is no DNA. The length of the CDR3 is 13 residues. Germline V gene data show CDR1 as SGHRS and CDR2 as YFSETQ. The CDR3 here is CASSFWTDLEQYF.

V gene TRBV3-1 combines with J gene TRBJ2-1; TCRdb reports TRBD2, a call that lacks DNA to check it against. Germline values: CDR1 LGHDT, CDR2 YNNKEL (reference sequence). This CDR3 spans 19 amino acids. CDR3 in amino acids: CASSQFSAGGPYQNNEQFF.

The chain has TRBV6-5 and TRBJ2-6. CDR3 length equals 15 residues. Germline CDR1 reads MNHEY; CDR2 reads SVGAGI. CDR3 amino acids: CASSYSPSGANVLTF.

The chain couples TRBV6-1 to TRBJ2-7; TCRdb lists TRBD2, though no DNA is available to test this call. The CDR3 is 14 residues long. Looked up from germline, CDR1 is MNHNS and CDR2 is SASEGT. CDR3 amino acids: CASSKTSGSHEQYF.

This chain uses TRBV7-2 with TRBJ2-1; TCRdb indicates TRBD2, and absent DNA this call remains unverified. This CDR3 is built from 14 residues. Germline V gene data show CDR1 as SGHTA and CDR2 as FQGNSA. CDR3 protein: CASSFSGDSGEQFF. Combining the CDR3 with reference TRBV7-2 and TRBJ2-1 gives the whole variable domain GAGVSQSPSNKVTEKGKDVELRCDPISGHTALYWYRQSLGQGLEFLIYFQGNSAPDKSGLPSDRFSAERTGGSVSTLTIQRTQQEDSAVYLCASSFSGDSGEQFFGPGTRLTVL.

The chain uses TRBV5-1 and TRBJ1-5; TCRdb designates TRBD1, a call that cannot be tested without DNA. The CDR3 spans 17 residues. CDR1 SGHRS and CDR2 YFSETQ come from the germline V gene. CDR3 sequence: CASSKDRVKSLRQPQHF.

The genes are TRBV7-6 and TRBJ2-5. Germline V CDR1 and CDR2: SGHVS, FNYEAQ. The CDR3 length is 12 residues. The CDR3 here is CASSHSQETQYF. The whole variable domain, remainder taken from reference TRBV7-6 and TRBJ2-5, is GAGVSQSPRYKVTKRGQDVALRCDPISGHVSLYWYRQALGQGPEFLTYFNYEAQQDKSGLPNDRFSAERPEGSISTLTIQRTEQRDSAMYRCASSHSQETQYFGPGTRLLVL.

The chain couples TRBV20-1 to TRBJ2-7; the D call of TRBD1 rests on TCRdb alone, since no DNA is present to check it. Germline V CDR1 and CDR2: DFQATT, SNEGSKA (reference sequence). The CDR3 is 13 amino acids. The CDR3 spells CSATGTGVYEQYF.